This is a list of T cell receptor beta chains from one sample in a study of T cells after yellow fever vaccination. TCRdb used MiXCR to reprocess the 5' RACE reads, holding one entry per CDR3 protein. The sample includes hundreds of thousands of distinct CDR3 sequences, approximately 10% seen only once; the top ten take around 19%. The sequences come from PBMCs, collected on the day of the first yellow fever vaccination. These receptors all come from a man between 18 and 29 years old who received the YFV17D yellow fever vaccine. Both conserved end residues are part of each CDR3. Each record gives: CDR3 DNA, CDR3 protein, CDR3 length, V gene, J gene, D gene, clone size. D genes are given only for firm matches. Clone size is shown for a subset of rows, as once, few, many or a class of expanded clone.

DNA: TGTGCCATCAAGGGGGACACTGAAGCTTTCTTT
CDR3: CAIKGDTEAFF
length: 11
V: TRBV10-3
J: TRBJ1-1
D: NA
size: once

DNA: TGTGCCAGCAGGACCCTTGTGTCCCTGGATGAAAAACTGTTTTTT
CDR3: CASRTLVSLDEKLFF
length: 15
V: TRBV6-1
J: TRBJ1-4
D: NA
size: few

DNA: TGTGCCAGCAGCGTCCCGGTCGAGGGGGTAAACTACAATGAGCAGTTCTTC
CDR3: CASSVPVEGVNYNEQFF
length: 17
V: TRBV9
J: TRBJ2-1
D: NA
size: NA

DNA: TGTGCTAGTGGTTCGAAGGACAGGTTCGATCAGCCCCAGCATTTT
CDR3: CASGSKDRFDQPQHF
length: 15
V: TRBV12-5
J: TRBJ1-5
D: TRBD1
size: few

DNA: TGTGCCAGCAGTTACTTCGACACTTACAATGAGCAGTTCTTC
CDR3: CASSYFDTYNEQFF
length: 14
V: TRBV6-2/TRBV6-3
J: TRBJ2-1
D: NA
size: NA

DNA: TGTGCCAGCAGCCTGACAGGGCCCCCAACCTACAATGAGCAGTTCTTC
CDR3: CASSLTGPPTYNEQFF
length: 16
V: TRBV7-9
J: TRBJ2-1
D: TRBD1
size: few

DNA: TGTGCCAGCAGCATCTACGGGGGGGCCCCAGATACGCAGTATTTT
CDR3: CASSIYGGAPDTQYF
length: 15
V: TRBV12-3/TRBV12-4
J: TRBJ2-3
D: TRBD2
size: NA

DNA: TGTGCCATCAAACACCCACCCAAGCGGGGATACAATGAGCAGTTCTTC
CDR3: CAIKHPPKRGYNEQFF
length: 16
V: TRBV10-3
J: TRBJ2-1
D: TRBD2
size: few

DNA: TGTGCCAGCAGCCATCAGGGTGATTACAATGAGCAGTTCTTC
CDR3: CASSHQGDYNEQFF
length: 14
V: TRBV14
J: TRBJ2-1
D: NA
size: NA

DNA: TGTGCCAGCAGCCCACATAATGAAAAACTGTTTTTT
CDR3: CASSPHNEKLFF
length: 12
V: TRBV5-5
J: TRBJ1-4
D: NA
size: NA

DNA: TGCGCCAGCAGCTTAATGGCGGGGGGTCAAGAGACCCAGTACTTC
CDR3: CASSLMAGGQETQYF
length: 15
V: TRBV5-1
J: TRBJ2-5
D: TRBD2
size: NA

DNA: TGTGCCAGCAGCTCCCGAAGGGGTAGCGGGTTCAACACCGGGGAGCTGTTTTTT
CDR3: CASSSRRGSGFNTGELFF
length: 18
V: TRBV7-9
J: TRBJ2-2
D: TRBD2
size: NA

DNA: TGCAGTGCTAGGGGTTTAATGACAGCTTTAAATGAAAAACTGTTTTTT
CDR3: CSARGLMTALNEKLFF
length: 16
V: TRBV20-1
J: TRBJ1-4
D: NA
size: few

DNA: TGCAGCGTTAGCACCGGGGGCCAGGGAGATACGCAGTATTTT
CDR3: CSVSTGGQGDTQYF
length: 14
V: TRBV29-1
J: TRBJ2-3
D: NA
size: few

DNA: TGTGCCAGCAGCTTGCTCTATGAGCAGTTCTTC
CDR3: CASSLLYEQFF
length: 11
V: TRBV7-2
J: TRBJ2-1
D: NA
size: NA

DNA: TGTGCCAGCAGCTTGTTATCAGGGTTGGGTCAGCCCCAGCATTTT
CDR3: CASSLLSGLGQPQHF
length: 15
V: TRBV5-8
J: TRBJ1-5
D: NA
size: NA

DNA: TGTGCCAGCAGTATGTCTGGAAACACCATATATTTT
CDR3: CASSMSGNTIYF
length: 12
V: TRBV2
J: TRBJ1-3
D: NA
size: NA

DNA: TGTGCCAGCAGCCTAACTGGGGGCTTCCAAGAGACCCAGTACTTC
CDR3: CASSLTGGFQETQYF
length: 15
V: TRBV7-3
J: TRBJ2-5
D: NA
size: many

DNA: TGTGCCAGCGGAGACAGCTCACGAGGCTCCTACGAGCAGTACTTC
CDR3: CASGDSSRGSYEQYF
length: 15
V: TRBV3-1
J: TRBJ2-7
D: NA
size: NA

DNA: TGTGCCAGCAGTTTAATGTCAGGGAATGAAAAACTGTTTTTT
CDR3: CASSLMSGNEKLFF
length: 14
V: TRBV27
J: TRBJ1-4
D: NA
size: NA

DNA: TGTGCCAGCACCCTGGGCAGGGGATCACCCCTCCACTTT
CDR3: CASTLGRGSPLHF
length: 13
V: TRBV2
J: TRBJ1-6
D: NA
size: few

DNA: TGTGCCAGCAGTGGCGGCTTCACAGATACGCAGTATTTT
CDR3: CASSGGFTDTQYF
length: 13
V: TRBV2
J: TRBJ2-3
D: NA
size: few

DNA: TGTGCCAGCAGCCAAAAGGGTACCACTGAAGCTTTCTTT
CDR3: CASSQKGTTEAFF
length: 13
V: TRBV3-1
J: TRBJ1-1
D: NA
size: few

DNA: TGTGCCAGCAGTCCCCGCAGGGACGCCGGGGAGCTGTTTTTT
CDR3: CASSPRRDAGELFF
length: 14
V: TRBV12-3/TRBV12-4
J: TRBJ2-2
D: NA
size: few

DNA: TGTGCCAGCAGCTCCGTAAGGGGAGGGTATACGCAGTATTTT
CDR3: CASSSVRGGYTQYF
length: 14
V: TRBV7-2
J: TRBJ2-3
D: TRBD2
size: NA

DNA: TGTGCCATCAGTGAGCTCGCTTGGGACAGGATAACAGATACGCAGTATTTT
CDR3: CAISELAWDRITDTQYF
length: 17
V: TRBV10-3
J: TRBJ2-3
D: TRBD1
size: NA

DNA: TGTGCCACCAGACGGGAGAACACTGAAGCTTTCTTT
CDR3: CATRRENTEAFF
length: 12
V: TRBV10-3
J: TRBJ1-1
D: NA
size: NA

DNA: TGTGCCAGTAGTATGGCGGGCTATGGAGATGAGCAGTTCTTC
CDR3: CASSMAGYGDEQFF
length: 14
V: TRBV19
J: TRBJ2-1
D: NA
size: NA

DNA: TGCAGCGCGGTGGGGACGGGGTACAATGAGCAGTTCTTC
CDR3: CSAVGTGYNEQFF
length: 13
V: TRBV29-1
J: TRBJ2-1
D: NA
size: NA

DNA: TGTGCCAGCAGTTTCCTTTCCGGGCCGGAGGGTCAGCCCCAGCATTTT
CDR3: CASSFLSGPEGQPQHF
length: 16
V: TRBV27
J: TRBJ1-5
D: NA
size: few